The clone carrying this T cell receptor (beta chain) showed up many times. The length of the CDR3 is 13 residues. Trimming shortened V by 3 bases and J by 10 bases, and 12 bases separated the two germline ends. Germline lookup yields CDR1 SGHAT and CDR2 FQNNGV. The sample is drawn from a study of T cells in Graves' hyperthyroidism and ophthalmopathy. RNA transcripts served as the template for amplifying TCR beta CDR3 regions. The primer set for the first-round RT-PCR of the TCR CDR3 was HTBI. TCRdb itself ran the multiplex PCR reads through MiXCR, one entry per CDR3 protein. Altogether approximately 690,000 distinct CDR3 sequences are present, around 20% being singletons, with the ten largest covering over 30%.

The V and J genes are TRBV11-2 and TRBJ1-4; TRBD1 is a possible D gene (5 bases). The sample was blood. This receptor was identified in a man under 40 with Graves' ophthalmopathy. CDR3 in DNA: TGTGCCAGCAGCTTGCCAGGGTTGGCAAAACTGTTTTTT. This sequence encodes CASSLPGLAKLFF.